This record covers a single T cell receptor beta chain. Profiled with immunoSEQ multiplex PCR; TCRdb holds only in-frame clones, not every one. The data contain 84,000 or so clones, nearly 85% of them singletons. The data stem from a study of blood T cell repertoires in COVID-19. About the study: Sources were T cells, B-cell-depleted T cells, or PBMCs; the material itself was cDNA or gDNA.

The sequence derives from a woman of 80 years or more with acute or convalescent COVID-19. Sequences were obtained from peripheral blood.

The CDR3 DNA follows: TGTGCCAGCAGTTCCCTCGGGACTAGTCGCTACGAGCAGTACTTC. The encoded protein is CASSSLGTSRYEQYF. V and J are TRBV27 and TRBJ2-7; 8 nucleotides agree with TRBD2. J was trimmed by 3 bases and V by 4 bases; bases with no gene match: 8. Per germline, CDR1 MNHEY and CDR2 SMNVEV (reference sequence). The CDR3 length is 15 residues.